These 9 T cell receptor beta chains share one sample of origin, sequenced in a study of blood T cell repertoires in COVID-19. Assay used: immunoSEQ multiplex PCR; TCRdb lists only in-frame clones, some missing. The sample lists 90,000 to 110,000 clones; around 76% were seen once. The sequenced sample consisted of peripheral blood. These TCRs come from a woman aged 70-85 years with acute or convalescent COVID-19.

The rearrangement uses TRBV3-1 (or the pseudogene TRBV3-2) and TRBJ1-1; D remains unclear. This CDR3 region has 11 residues. Trimming took 0 bases from V and 11 from J, leaving 7 bases between them. Germline V CDR1 and CDR2: LGHDT, YNNKEL (reference sequence). The CDR3 region is CASSQEGGAFF. The CDR3 bases are TGTGCCAGCAGCCAAGAAGGAGGCGCTTTCTTT.

This rearrangement joins TRBV9 to TRBJ2-3; tentatively, D is TRBD2 (5 bases). Germline CDR1 and CDR2: SGDLS and YYNGEE. This CDR3 spans 14 amino acids. V was pared by 3 bases and J by 0 bases, with 8 bases between. The chain's CDR3 is CASSGGLSTDTQYF. The CDR3 DNA sequence: TGTGCCAGCAGCGGCGGACTGAGCACAGATACGCAGTATTTT.

This rearrangement joins TRBV13 to TRBJ2-5; maybe TRBD2 (5 bases). Per germline, CDR1 PRHDT and CDR2 FYEKMQ (reference sequence). This CDR3 has 15 residues. V was cut by 1 base and J by 7 bases, with 16 bases left in between. Written as DNA, the CDR3 is TGTGCCAGCAGCTTAGTTCGGGGTCCAAGGGCGACCCAGTACTTC. Translation gives CASSLVRGPRATQYF.

This clone was counted a few times. The rearrangement links TRBV2 to TRBJ2-4, with TRBD2 identical over 11 bases. Germline CDR1 and CDR2: SNHLY and FYNNEI. The junction had 5 bases not matched to a gene; V was cut back by 6 bases and J by 1 base. This CDR3 has 16 amino acids. The CDR3 bases are TGTGCCAGCAGCTCTAGCGGGGGGAGGGCCAAAAACATTCAGTACTTC. This translates into CASSSSGGRAKNIQYF.

The gene calls are TRBV19 and TRBJ1-2; D remains ambiguous. Per germline, CDR1 LNHDA and CDR2 SQIVND (reference sequence). There are 13 residues in the CDR3. Between the trimmed V and J ends, which lost 5 bases and 4 bases, there was a span of 11 bases. CDR3 protein: CASSPQVAYGYTF. The CDR3 bases are TGTGCCAGTAGTCCCCAGGTGGCCTATGGCTACACCTTC.

This clone was counted a few times. The rearrangement links TRBV9 to TRBJ2-1, with a possible D match to TRBD1 (5 bases). V lost 0 bases and J lost 9, with 13 bases in between. Germline values: CDR1 SGDLS, CDR2 YYNGEE. The CDR3 is 14 residues long. CDR3 bases: TGTGCCAGCAGCGTAGAGGGCCAAAGGGGTGAGCAGTTCTTC. It specifies CASSVEGQRGEQFF.

This chain links TRBV6-5 with TRBJ1-2; a weak D match, TRBD1 (6 bases). In germline, CDR1 is MNHEY, CDR2 SVGAGI. With 10 bases removed from V and 4 bases from J, the gap between germline ends came to 13 bases. CDR3 length: 12 amino acids. The CDR3, as DNA: TGTGCCACCAACGACAGGACCTATGGCTACACCTTC. This gives the protein CATNDRTYGYTF.

The chain carries TRBV24-1 and TRBJ2-7; 9 bases align to TRBD1. This CDR3 has 11 amino acids. Germline lookup yields CDR1 KGHDR and CDR2 SFDVKD. Germline trimming cut 12 bases from V and 4 bases from J; bases unmatched to any gene: 3. CDR3 residues: CAAGTGYEQYF. DNA for the CDR3: TGTGCCGCTGGGACAGGGTACGAGCAGTACTTC.

The chain employs TRBV30 and TRBJ1-1, with unresolved D. This CDR3 comprises 10 residues. Germline assignment: CDR1 GTSNPN and CDR2 SVGIG (reference sequence). Trimming took 3 bases from V and 9 from J, leaving 8 bases between them. CDR3 bases: TGTGCCTGGAGGACATCGCAAGCTTTCTTT. This gives the protein CAWRTSQAFF.